These 4 T cell receptor beta chains originate from one sample sequenced in a study of cytomegalovirus exposure and HLA in healthy donors (dated by TCRdb to about 2017). Libraries were prepared through the immunoSEQ multiplex PCR assay. A mixture of 60 forward primers for TCR Vbeta segments and 13 reverse primers for TCR Jbeta segments was used in the multiplex PCR. TCRdb re-hosts the immuneACCESS table, in-frame sequences only. Its copies lack some clones; in the studies checked, an unresolved V gene accounts for under half of them, and the cause for the rest is not known. The sample data list under 110,000 clones, and about 85% of these were observed just once. The top ten hold approximately 3.6% of the sample. Material: PBMCs. Receptors were obtained from a man aged 25 to 40 in good health and CMV-seronegative.

The chain has TRBV6-1 and TRBJ2-2; 7 positions match TRBD1. CDR3 size: 13 residues. The J segment lost 1 base and the V segment lost 9 bases, leaving 2 bases of the junction unmatched. Germline assignment: CDR1 MNHNS and CDR2 SASEGT. The CDR3 reads CASDRENTGELFF. For the CDR3, the DNA is TGTGCCAGTGACAGGGAGAACACCGGGGAGCTGTTTTTT.

This clone showed up just a few times. The V gene is TRBV5-1, the J gene TRBJ2-7; TRBD1 agrees at 9 bases. From germline, CDR1 is SGHRS and CDR2 YFSETQ. This CDR3 spans 15 amino acids. J gave up 3 bases and V 6 bases, and 10 bases lay outside the gene matches. The CDR3 loop is CASNSPGQGVYEQYF. CDR3 DNA sequence: TGCGCCAGCAACTCACCGGGACAGGGTGTCTACGAGCAGTACTTC. The entire variable domain, with the rest obtained from reference TRBV5-1 and TRBJ2-7, is as follows: KAGVTQTPRYLIKTRGQQVTLSCSPISGHRSVSWYQQTPGQGLQFLFEYFSETQRNKGNFPGRFSGRQFSNSRSEMNVSTLELGDSALYLCASNSPGQGVYEQYFGPGTRLTVT.

This clone appeared once. The genes are TRBV11-1 and TRBJ2-7; 9 positions agree with TRBD2. The CDR3 totals 18 residues. V lost 4 bases and J lost 0; bases outside the gene matches: 13. Germline V lookup: CDR1 SGHAT, CDR2 FQDESV (reference sequence). The CDR3 coding sequence is TGTGCCAGCAGCTCCCCCACTAGCGGGCCTCAGAGCTCCTACGAGCAGTACTTC. Translated: CASSSPTSGPQSSYEQYF. Full variable domain (outside the CDR3, taken from reference TRBV11-1 and TRBJ2-7): EAEVAQSPRYKITEKSQAVAFWCDPISGHATLYWYRQILGQGPELLVQFQDESVVDDSQLPKDRFSAERLKGVDSTLKIQPAELGDSAMYLCASSSPTSGPQSSYEQYFGPGTRLTVT.

This clone was seen only a few times. J is TRBJ2-7 and V is TRBV4-1; tentatively, D is TRBD1 (5 bases). CDR3 length: 12 amino acids. Trimming left V 2 bases short and J 3 bases short, with 5 bases between. The germline V gene encodes CDR1 MGHRA and CDR2 YSYEKL. DNA of the CDR3: TGCGCCAGCAGCCAACAGGGCTACGAGCAGTACTTC. It translates to CASSQQGYEQYF.